This T cell receptor (beta chain) is from a study of T cell responses to AZD1222 COVID-19 vaccine. General study results and limits: Variant regions that are unmutated are reportedly the target of nearly half of spike-specific TCRs. CD4 TCRs linked to vaccination spanned spike, dominating at 160-218 and 743-854. Clonal diversity was possibly underestimated; the donors were predominantly white British and more often female.

Only in-frame clones appear in the TCRdb table, and some are missing; sequencing was by immunoSEQ multiplex PCR. The sample consists of approximately 26,000 clones, 89% of them appearing once. With respect to this clone: The target antigen is unknown.

Specimen: peripheral blood, collected on day 0 of AZD1222 vaccination. This clonotype was sampled from an adult in good health.

CDR3 loop: CASSSGLADSYEQYF. The CDR3 DNA reads as TGTGCCAGCAGCTCTGGACTAGCGGACTCCTACGAGCAGTACTTC. The chain employs TRBV7-6 and TRBJ2-7, with 10 bases matching TRBD2. The CDR3 runs 15 residues. The germline V gene encodes CDR1 SGHVS and CDR2 FNYEAQ. The junction had 3 bases not matched to a gene; V was cut back by 4 bases and J by 0 bases.